One sample yielded the 5 T cell receptor beta chains listed below, sequenced in a study of naive and memory T cell subsets. An equimolar mix of two oligonucleotides served as the beta constant-region primer for TRBC1 and TRBC2. Nested alpha and beta constant-region primers with the SP2 primer drove four PCR rounds on ligated cDNA. TCRdb reanalysed the UMI-ligation and nested PCR reads using MiXCR and keeps one entry per CDR3 protein. This table has over 2,500 distinct CDR3 sequences, around 5.2% appearing once. The material sequenced was CD4+ TEMRA cells from blood. Subset of the sample: effector memory re-expressing CD45RA, CD45RA+ CD27-. The receptors were sampled from a human donor in good health.

This clonotype is categorized as medium-sized. The chain couples TRBV28 to TRBJ2-7; 9 bases are shared with TRBD2. Germline V CDR1 and CDR2: MDHEN, SYDVKM. CDR3 length: 14 amino acids. Trimming took 3 bases from V and 3 from J; bases not matched to a gene: 3. The CDR3 is CASSFVLAGYEQYF. The CDR3 DNA reads as TGTGCCAGCAGTTTCGTACTAGCGGGCTACGAGCAGTACTTC.

The sample holds many counts of this clonotype. The V call is TRBV4-1, the J call TRBJ2-1; D possibly uses TRBD1 or TRBD2 (5 bases each). V was shortened by 0 bases and J by 2 bases, with 14 bases between the two germline ends. Germline loops: CDR1 MGHRA, CDR2 YSYEKL. The CDR3 length is 17 residues. The CDR3 here is CASSQDPGTGAYNEQFF. The CDR3 DNA is TGCGCCAGCAGCCAAGATCCAGGGACCGGAGCCTACAATGAGCAGTTCTTC.

This clonotype qualifies as medium-sized. The DNA for the CDR3 is TGTGCCTGGAGGGACAACTCCTACAATGAGCAGTTCTTC. Translated: CAWRDNSYNEQFF. This chain links TRBV30 with TRBJ2-1; TRBD1 is a possible D gene (5 bases). The CDR3 has 13 amino acids. V was cut by 3 bases and J by 0 bases, with 6 bases left in between. Germline CDR1 is GTSNPN and CDR2 is SVGIG (reference sequence).

The chain uses TRBV6-5 and TRBJ2-5, with 8 positions matching TRBD2. CDR3 length: 15 residues. Losses at the gene ends were 2 bases for V and 5 bases for J; bases not matched to a gene: 7. Germline V gives CDR1 MNHEY, CDR2 SVGAGI. The CDR3 is CASSYPTGGGETQYF. CDR3 bases: TGTGCCAGCAGTTACCCCACGGGAGGGGGGGAGACCCAGTACTTC.

This clonotype was observed at least ten times. The chain joins TRBV28 to TRBJ1-4, with D possibly being TRBD1 (6 bases). Trimming cost V 7 bases and J 5 bases, with 14 bases left between them. The germline V gene encodes CDR1 MDHEN and CDR2 SYDVKM. This CDR3 comprises 14 residues. The DNA of the CDR3 is TGTGCCAGCACCCAAGGGGGGCTGAATGAAAAACTGTTTTTT. Protein: CASTQGGLNEKLFF.